Presented here are 14 T cell receptor beta chains from one specimen sequenced in a study of PD-L1 blockade in urothelial cancer. Assay: immunoSEQ multiplex PCR; the TCRdb copy retains only in-frame clones and omits some. The table lists some 46,000 clones, 80% of them singletons. The time point: pretreatment peripheral blood. Source: PBMCs, taken around atezolizumab (anti-PD-L1) treatment. The receptors derive from a man between 60 and 70 years old with urothelial cancer.

V and J are TRBV10-3 and TRBJ2-7; 8 positions match TRBD1. CDR1 is ENHRY, CDR2 SYGVKD, per germline. This CDR3 contains 13 residues. Trimming cost V 10 bases and J 2 bases; bases outside gene matches: 7. CDR3 nucleotide sequence: TGTGCCACCCTTTCGGACAGGGCCTACGAGCAGTACTTC. Translation: CATLSDRAYEQYF.

The sample holds a few counts of this clone. This rearrangement joins TRBV7-8 to TRBJ1-3; D is unresolved. V was clipped by 6 bases and J by 3 bases, with 6 bases between them. CDR3 length: 12 amino acids. Germline values: CDR1 SGHVS, CDR2 FQNEAQ. The CDR3, as DNA: TGTGCCAGCAGAGGGAGTGGAAACACCATATATTTT. Its translation: CASRGSGNTIYF.

V usage is TRBV10-1 and J usage is TRBJ1-1, with D perhaps TRBD1 (5 bases). There are 15 residues in the CDR3. Germline CDR1 WNHNN, CDR2 SYGVQD (reference sequence). The ends were cut back, 2 bases at V and 5 bases at J, with 15 bases in the middle. For the CDR3, the DNA is TGCGCCAGCAGTGAGGGAGGTGCAGGGAGGACTGAAGCTTTCTTT. Its protein product is CASSEGGAGRTEAFF.

The chain has TRBV4-1 and TRBJ1-4; 8 positions agree with TRBD1. V shed 4 bases, J shed 7 bases, and the junction held 8 bases outside the gene matches. The CDR3 loop spans 15 amino acids. In germline, CDR1 is MGHRA, CDR2 YSYEKL. CDR3: CASSPQGALTEKLFF. DNA of the CDR3: TGCGCCAGCAGCCCTCAGGGGGCTCTAACTGAAAAACTGTTTTTT.

V and J are TRBV2 and TRBJ1-3; D might be TRBD1 (6 bases). Germline V gene data show CDR1 as SNHLY and CDR2 as FYNNEI. The CDR3 extends over 15 amino acids. V gave up 4 bases and J gave up 3 bases, with 13 bases separating them. Here the CDR3 reads CASSAQQGLGNTIYF. The CDR3 DNA reads TGTGCCAGCAGTGCACAACAGGGTCTTGGAAACACCATATATTTT.

This chain connects TRBV6-5 to TRBJ1-1; D might be TRBD1 (6 bases). The ends were cut back, 7 bases at V and 1 base at J, with 10 bases in the middle. Germline-derived CDR1 and CDR2 are MNHEY and SVGAGI. This CDR3 spans 13 amino acids. In DNA form, the CDR3 reads TGTGCCAGCAATCTGGACAGGAACACTGAAGCTTTCTTT. The encoded protein is CASNLDRNTEAFF.

The chain uses TRBV5-4 and TRBJ2-1; 7 bases are a match to TRBD2. This CDR3 spans 16 amino acids. Germline loops: CDR1 SGHNT, CDR2 YYREEE (reference sequence). V shed 4 bases, J shed 6 bases, and the junction held 13 bases outside the gene matches. The CDR3 bases are TGTGCCAGCAGCCAAGATTCGGGACTAACTAGCAATGAGCAGTTCTTC. Translation: CASSQDSGLTSNEQFF. The entire variable domain, with the rest obtained from reference TRBV5-4 and TRBJ2-1, is as follows: ETGVTQSPTHLIKTRGQQVTLRCSSQSGHNTVSWYQQALGQGPQFIFQYYREEENGRGNFPPRFSGLQFPNYSSELNVNALELDDSALYLCASSQDSGLTSNEQFFGPGTRLTVL.

This rearrangement joins TRBV6-5 to TRBJ2-1; TRBD2 aligns across 8 bases. There are 14 residues in the CDR3. V shed 6 bases, J shed 0 bases, and the junction held 1 base outside the gene matches. Germline CDR1 reads MNHEY; CDR2 reads SVGAGI. The CDR3 spells CASSGLASYNEQFF. The DNA of the CDR3 is TGTGCCAGCAGCGGACTAGCCTCCTACAATGAGCAGTTCTTC.

This clone was found many times. As DNA, the CDR3 is TGTGCCAGCAGCCGGGACAGGAGATCCTACGAGCAGTACTTC. Encoded protein: CASSRDRRSYEQYF. This chain joins TRBV6-5 and TRBJ2-7, with TRBD1 matching 8 bases. Germline values: CDR1 MNHEY, CDR2 SVGAGI. Losses at the gene ends were 6 bases for V and 1 base for J; bases not matched to a gene: 5. The CDR3 totals 14 residues.

The sample holds a few counts of this clone. This chain links TRBV5-1 with TRBJ1-1, with TRBD1 matching over 7 bases. Germline V lookup: CDR1 SGHRS, CDR2 YFSETQ. V shed 5 bases and J 1 base; nucleotides not matched to a gene: 2. The CDR3 covers 13 residues. For the CDR3, the DNA is TGCGCCAGCAGAGCAGGGGGGAACACTGAAGCTTTCTTT. This translates into CASRAGGNTEAFF.

The chain combines TRBV28 with TRBJ2-1; 11 nucleotides align to TRBD2. The CDR3 runs to 14 residues. V lost 8 bases and J lost 2; bases outside the gene matches: 2. Germline loops: CDR1 MDHEN, CDR2 SYDVKM. The CDR3 reads CASRSGGAYNEQFF. CDR3 sequence (DNA): TGTGCCAGCCGTAGCGGGGGGGCCTACAATGAGCAGTTCTTC.

The chain links TRBV30 to TRBJ1-4; 7 nucleotides match TRBD1. The CDR3 covers 14 residues. J gave up 7 bases and V 3 bases, and 8 bases lay outside the gene matches. The germline V gene encodes CDR1 GTSNPN and CDR2 SVGIG (reference sequence). The CDR3 here is CAWRPPGGFEKLFF. CDR3 DNA sequence: TGTGCCTGGAGGCCCCCAGGGGGTTTTGAAAAACTGTTTTTT. Drawing the rest from reference TRBV30 and TRBJ1-4, the complete variable domain is SQTIHQWPATLVQPVGSPLSLECTVEGTSNPNLYWYRQAAGRGLQLLFYSVGIGQISSEVPQNLSASRPQDRQFILSSKKLLLSDSGFYLCAWRPPGGFEKLFFGSGTQLSVL.

This chain connects TRBV29-1 to TRBJ2-7, with TRBD2 as a possible D gene (6 bases). From germline, CDR1 is SQVTM and CDR2 ANQGSEA. V was trimmed by 6 bases and J by 0 bases, leaving 9 bases between them. CDR3 length: 12 residues. As DNA, the CDR3 is TGCAGCGTAGTCGGGAGCTCCTACGAGCAGTACTTC. Residues: CSVVGSSYEQYF.

The chain is built from TRBV7-9 and TRBJ2-2; TRBD2 matches 8 bases. CDR1 SEHNR and CDR2 FQNEAQ come from the germline V gene (reference sequence). The V segment lost 2 bases and the J segment 2 bases; nucleotides outside the gene matches: 4. The CDR3 is 16 amino acids. CDR3: CASSLRREANTGELFF. The CDR3 DNA reads as TGTGCCAGCAGCTTAAGGCGGGAGGCTAACACCGGGGAGCTGTTTTTT.